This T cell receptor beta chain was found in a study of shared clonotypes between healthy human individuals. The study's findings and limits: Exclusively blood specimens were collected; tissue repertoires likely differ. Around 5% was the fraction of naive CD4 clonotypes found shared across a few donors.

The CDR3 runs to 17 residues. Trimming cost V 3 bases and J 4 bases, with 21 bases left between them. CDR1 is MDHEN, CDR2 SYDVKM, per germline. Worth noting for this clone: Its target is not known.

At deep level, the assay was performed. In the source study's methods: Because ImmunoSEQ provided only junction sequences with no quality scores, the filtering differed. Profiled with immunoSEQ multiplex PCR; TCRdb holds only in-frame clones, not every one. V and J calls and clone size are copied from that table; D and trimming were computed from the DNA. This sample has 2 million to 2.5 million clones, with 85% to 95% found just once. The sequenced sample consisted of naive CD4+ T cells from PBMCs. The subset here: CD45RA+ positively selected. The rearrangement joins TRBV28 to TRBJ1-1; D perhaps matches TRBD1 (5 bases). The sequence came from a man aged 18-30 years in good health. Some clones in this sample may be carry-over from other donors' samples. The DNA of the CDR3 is TGTGCCAGCAGTTTCTCCGGTCAGGGCTCTTGGGGCACTGAAGCTTTCTTT. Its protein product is CASSFSGQGSWGTEAFF.